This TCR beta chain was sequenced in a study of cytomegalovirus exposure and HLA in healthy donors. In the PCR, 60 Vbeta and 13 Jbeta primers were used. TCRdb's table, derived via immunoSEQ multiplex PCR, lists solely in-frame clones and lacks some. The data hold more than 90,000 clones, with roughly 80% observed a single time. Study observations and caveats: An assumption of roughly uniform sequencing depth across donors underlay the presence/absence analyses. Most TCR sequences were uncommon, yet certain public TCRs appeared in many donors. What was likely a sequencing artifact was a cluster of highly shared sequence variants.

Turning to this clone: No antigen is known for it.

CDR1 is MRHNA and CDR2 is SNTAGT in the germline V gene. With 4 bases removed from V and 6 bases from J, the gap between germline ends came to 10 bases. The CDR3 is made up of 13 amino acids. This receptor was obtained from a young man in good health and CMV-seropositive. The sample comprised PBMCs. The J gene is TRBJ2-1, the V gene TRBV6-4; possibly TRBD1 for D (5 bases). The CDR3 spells CASSALDSNEQFF. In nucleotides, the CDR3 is TGTGCCAGCAGTGCCCTAGACAGCAATGAGCAGTTCTTC.